This TCR beta chain was sequenced for a study of blood T cell repertoires in COVID-19. Overall study context: The origin of the acute and convalescent COVID-19 samples was the United States, Italy and Spain. T cells, B-cell-depleted T cells, or PBMCs provided the cDNA or gDNA that served as material.

CDR3 length: 12 residues. Germline V gene sequence: CDR1 SGHRS, CDR2 YFSETQ. V shed 3 bases, J shed 8 bases, and the junction held 2 bases outside the gene matches. Participants, about 18 to 100 years old, spanned fewer than 25 US areas. Cohorts were determined from participant-reported clinical history. Profiled with immunoSEQ multiplex PCR; TCRdb holds only in-frame clones, not every one. Of about 310,000 clones in the sample, 90% were seen once. The sample consisted of PBMCs or T cells enriched from blood (not recorded which). The rearrangement links TRBV5-1 to TRBJ1-2, with 9 nucleotides matching TRBD1. This receptor was identified in a woman under 30 with acute COVID-19. In DNA form, the CDR3 reads TGCGCCAGCAGCTGGGGGACAGGGGGCTACACCTTC. Protein: CASSWGTGGYTF. The whole variable domain, remainder taken from reference TRBV5-1 and TRBJ1-2, is KAGVTQTPRYLIKTRGQQVTLSCSPISGHRSVSWYQQTPGQGLQFLFEYFSETQRNKGNFPGRFSGRQFSNSRSEMNVSTLELGDSALYLCASSWGTGGYTFGSGTRLTVV.